The clone carrying this T cell receptor (beta chain) was detected only once. Profiled with immunoSEQ multiplex PCR; TCRdb holds only in-frame clones, not every one. This sample yields 150,000 to 180,000 clones, of which roughly 80% are seen a single time; approximately 0.5% belongs to the top ten. The sample belongs to a study of blood T cell repertoires in COVID-19. Study-wide context: Sample material is recorded as cDNA or gDNA derived from T cells, B-cell-depleted T cells, or PBMCs.

Trimming removed 5 bases from V and 4 bases from J, with 15 bases in between. From germline, CDR1 is SGHDT and CDR2 YYEEEE. The CDR3 runs to 14 residues. The J gene is TRBJ1-2, the V gene TRBV5-6; D is perhaps TRBD1 (5 bases). The receptor was isolated from a man aged 60 to 75 with acute or convalescent COVID-19. Source material: peripheral blood. The CDR3 DNA reads TGTGCCAGCAGTCGCGTCGACGGGGGCTATGGCTACACCTTC. It specifies CASSRVDGGYGYTF.